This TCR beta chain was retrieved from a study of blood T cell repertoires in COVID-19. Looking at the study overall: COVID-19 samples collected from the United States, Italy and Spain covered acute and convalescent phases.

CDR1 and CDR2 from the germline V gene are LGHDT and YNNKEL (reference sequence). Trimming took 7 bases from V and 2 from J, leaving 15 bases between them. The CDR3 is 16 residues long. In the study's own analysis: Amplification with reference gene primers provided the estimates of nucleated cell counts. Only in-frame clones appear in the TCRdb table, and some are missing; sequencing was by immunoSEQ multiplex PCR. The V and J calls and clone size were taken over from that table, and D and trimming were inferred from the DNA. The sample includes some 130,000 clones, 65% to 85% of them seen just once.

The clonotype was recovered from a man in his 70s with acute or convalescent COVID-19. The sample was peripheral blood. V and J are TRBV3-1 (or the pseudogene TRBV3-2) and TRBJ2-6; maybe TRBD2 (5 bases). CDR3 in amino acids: CASTGTGKAGANVLTF. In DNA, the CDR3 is TGTGCCAGCACTGGCACGGGGAAAGCTGGGGCCAACGTCCTGACTTTC.